This T cell receptor beta chain originates from a study of cytotoxic CD8 clonotypes in ibrutinib-treated CLL. Study-wide points: Age-matched healthy donor levels were exceeded by baseline clonality, which tracked circulating CD8+ T-cell counts. Clonality increased at ibrutinib response, then returned toward baseline at progression.

Of note for this clone: The target antigen is unknown.

Method: immunoSEQ multiplex PCR; TCRdb's copy keeps in-frame clones and lacks some. This table holds some 300,000 clones, about 80% found once. This CDR3 has 16 residues. Trimming cost V 3 bases and J 2 bases, with 14 bases left between them. Per germline, CDR1 SGHTA and CDR2 FQGNSA. This sample comprised PBMCs, obtained before ibrutinib treatment. This chain connects TRBV7-2 to TRBJ2-4; D is perhaps TRBD2 (6 bases). The source is a human donor with chronic lymphocytic leukemia. DNA for the CDR3: TGTGCCAGCAGCTTCCGGGGCGGAGGGACCAAAAACATTCAGTACTTC. Protein product: CASSFRGGGTKNIQYF.